These 26 T cell receptor beta chains came from one sample sequenced in a study of T cell responses to AZD1222 COVID-19 vaccine. Method: immunoSEQ multiplex PCR; TCRdb's copy keeps in-frame clones and lacks some. The table lists approximately 160,000 clones, approximately 89% of them singletons. Sequencing was performed on peripheral blood, taken on day 0 of AZD1222 vaccination. The receptors were gathered from an adult in good health.

This chain connects TRBV19 to TRBJ1-2; D uncertain. Per the germline V gene, CDR1 is LNHDA and CDR2 is SQIVND (reference sequence). V was clipped by 1 base and J by 2 bases, with 5 bases between them. The CDR3 has 13 amino acids. The CDR3 loop is CASSIALNYGYTF. The CDR3 coding sequence is TGTGCCAGTAGTATAGCACTGAACTATGGCTACACCTTC.

The chain has TRBV7-2 and TRBJ1-5, with D unclear. V was pared by 1 base and J by 5 bases, with 9 bases between. Germline assignment: CDR1 SGHTA and CDR2 FQGNSA. This CDR3 has 14 amino acids. The CDR3, as DNA: TGTGCCAGCAGCTTAGGGCGGTATGATCAGCCCCAGCATTTT. This gives the protein CASSLGRYDQPQHF.

This clone was counted a single time. The chain uses TRBV6-2 or TRBV6-3 and TRBJ1-1; 9 nucleotides line up with TRBD1. J gave up 0 bases and V 2 bases, and 4 bases lay outside the gene matches. Germline loops: CDR1 MNHEY, CDR2 SVGEGT. This CDR3 spans 16 amino acids. The CDR3 reads CASSYHRGLMNTEAFF. CDR3 in DNA: TGTGCCAGCAGTTACCACAGGGGGCTCATGAACACTGAAGCTTTCTTT.

V gene TRBV2 combines with J gene TRBJ2-7; TRBD2 aligns across 12 bases. CDR3 length: 15 amino acids. In germline, CDR1 is SNHLY, CDR2 FYNNEI. V lost 4 bases to trimming and J lost 6 bases; unmatched junction nucleotides: 7. The CDR3 sequence: CASSVRTSGIREQYF. The CDR3 DNA reads as TGTGCCAGCAGTGTGCGGACTAGCGGGATACGCGAGCAGTACTTC. Full variable domain (rest looked up from reference TRBV2 and TRBJ2-7): EPEVTQTPSHQVTQMGQEVILRCVPISNHLYFYWYRQILGQKVEFLVSFYNNEISEKSEIFDDQFSVERPDGSNFTLKIRSTKLEDSAMYFCASSVRTSGIREQYFGPGTRLTVT.

The V gene is TRBV9, the J gene TRBJ2-7; TRBD1 or TRBD2 may be the D gene (5 bases each). There are 15 residues in the CDR3. CDR1 is SGDLS and CDR2 is YYNGEE in the germline V gene. Trimming removed 3 bases at V and 2 bases at J, with 15 bases between. The CDR3 loop is CASSAGRGPPYEQYF. The CDR3, as DNA: TGTGCCAGCAGCGCGGGACGTGGGCCCCCCTACGAGCAGTACTTC.

The J gene is TRBJ2-1, the V gene TRBV11-2; no firm D call. The CDR3 is 15 residues long. Per germline, CDR1 SGHAT and CDR2 FQNNGV. The V end was cut by 1 base, the J end by 9 bases, with 16 bases between. CDR3 DNA: TGTGCCAGCAGCTTAGGGGGTTACTCGGAAGGTGAGCAGTTCTTC. Its protein is CASSLGGYSEGEQFF.

This clone showed up just once. The chain uses TRBV19 and TRBJ1-5; maybe TRBD1 (5 bases). CDR1 and CDR2 from the germline V gene are LNHDA and SQIVND (reference sequence). The ends were cut back, 3 bases at V and 8 bases at J, with 14 bases in the middle. This CDR3 has 14 residues. As DNA, the CDR3 is TGTGCCAGTAGTATTGGAGGGGACCGAGAGCCCCAGCATTTT. Its translation is CASSIGGDREPQHF.

This chain links TRBV28 with TRBJ2-7, with D perhaps TRBD1 or TRBD2 (6 bases each). This CDR3 is 18 amino acids long. Germline V gene lookup returns CDR1 MDHEN and CDR2 SYDVKM. Trimming stripped 1 base from V and 0 bases from J, with 19 bases between. The CDR3 loop reads CASSLYPYRGQGSYEQYF. For the CDR3, the DNA is TGTGCCAGCAGTTTATATCCCTACCGGGGGCAGGGCTCCTACGAGCAGTACTTC.

V is TRBV7-9 and J is TRBJ1-1; 8 nucleotides match TRBD1. Germline V gene lookup returns CDR1 SEHNR and CDR2 FQNEAQ (reference sequence). The ends lost 4 bases at V and 0 bases at J; junction bases unmatched: 10. The CDR3 is made up of 17 amino acids. The CDR3 sequence: CASSSGQGRGMNTEAFF. CDR3 nucleotide sequence: TGTGCCAGCAGCTCCGGACAGGGAAGGGGCATGAACACTGAAGCTTTCTTT.

CDR3 sequence (DNA): TGTGCCAGCAGCTTAGGTCAGGGCGGGTACACCGGGGAGCTGTTTTTT. Translating gives CASSLGQGGYTGELFF. V and J are TRBV7-6 and TRBJ2-2; possibly TRBD1 or TRBD2 for D (5 bases each). V shed 1 base and J shed 3 bases, with 12 bases lying between them. Per the germline V gene, CDR1 is SGHVS and CDR2 is FNYEAQ. The CDR3 is made up of 16 amino acids.

This clone was picked up a small number of times. J is TRBJ2-1 and V is TRBV27; D is unclear. Germline assignment: CDR1 MNHEY and CDR2 SMNVEV (reference sequence). V shed 6 bases and J shed 5 bases, with 11 bases lying between them. The CDR3 spans 13 residues. CDR3 DNA sequence: TGTGCCAGCAGCCATCCAGGTGACAATGAGCAGTTCTTC. This gives the protein CASSHPGDNEQFF.

The rearrangement uses TRBV6-5 and TRBJ2-7, with a weak D call TRBD1 (5 bases). The CDR3 covers 14 residues. The germline V gene has CDR1 MNHEY and CDR2 SVGAGI. V shed 2 bases and J shed 6 bases, with 14 bases lying between them. In DNA, the CDR3 is TGTGCCAGCAGTTACCGCGGCGCAGGGCTCGAGCAGTACTTC. Protein sequence: CASSYRGAGLEQYF.

This clone was seen just once. The rearrangement uses TRBV3-1 (or the pseudogene TRBV3-2) and TRBJ1-1; TRBD1 agrees at 9 bases. V dropped 2 bases and J dropped 5; count of bases not matched to a gene: 9. The germline V gene encodes CDR1 LGHDT and CDR2 YNNKEL (reference sequence). The CDR3 has 16 residues. The DNA of the CDR3 is TGTGCCAGCAGCCAAAATCCGGGACAGGGTATGACTGAAGCTTTCTTT. Translating it yields CASSQNPGQGMTEAFF.

V gene TRBV7-9 combines with J gene TRBJ2-5; D is perhaps TRBD1 or TRBD2 (5 bases each). In germline, CDR1 is SEHNR, CDR2 FQNEAQ (reference sequence). Trimming removed 5 bases from V and 2 bases from J, with 15 bases in between. The CDR3 is 15 residues long. The CDR3 region is CASSNTDWGQETQYF. As DNA, the CDR3 is TGTGCCAGCAGCAACACGGACTGGGGGCAAGAGACCCAGTACTTC.

This sequence joins TRBV7-9 and TRBJ2-7; the D call may be TRBD1 or TRBD2 (8 bases each). The CDR3 contains 15 residues. Trimming cost V 3 bases and J 6 bases, with 18 bases left between them. Germline CDR1 is SEHNR and CDR2 is FQNEAQ (reference sequence). The CDR3 sequence is CASSLDRVSGSEQYF. The CDR3 DNA reads TGTGCCAGCAGCTTGGACAGGGTAAGCGGGAGCGAGCAGTACTTC.

This clone was seen only a few times. The chain uses TRBV4-3 and TRBJ2-1; 11 bases map to TRBD2. This CDR3 region has 16 residues. Germline V gene lookup returns CDR1 LGHNA and CDR2 YSLEER. Germline trimming cut 4 bases from V and 3 bases from J; bases unmatched to any gene: 5. The CDR3 DNA reads as TGCGCCAGCAGCCGCCAACTAGCGGGAGTCTACAATGAGCAGTTCTTC. Translating it yields CASSRQLAGVYNEQFF.

The chain carries TRBV7-9 and TRBJ2-3; D is perhaps TRBD2 (6 bases). The germline V gene encodes CDR1 SEHNR and CDR2 FQNEAQ (reference sequence). The CDR3 runs 14 residues. V was cut by 1 base and J by 6 bases, with 11 bases left in between. The DNA of the CDR3 is TGTGCCAGCAGCTTAGGACGGGGGAGGGATACGCAGTATTTT. Residues: CASSLGRGRDTQYF.

V usage is TRBV15 and J usage is TRBJ1-3; D not resolved. The V and J ends lost 0 bases and 3 bases respectively, with 3 bases between them. Germline V gene lookup returns CDR1 LNHNV and CDR2 YYDKDF (reference sequence). The CDR3 length is 13 residues. For the CDR3, the DNA is TGTGCCACCAGCAGAGACATTGGAAACACCATATATTTT. It is translated as CATSRDIGNTIYF.

This sequence joins TRBV11-1 and TRBJ1-1, with D perhaps matching TRBD1 (6 bases). This CDR3 contains 13 residues. Germline V gene sequence: CDR1 SGHAT, CDR2 FQDESV (reference sequence). Trimming left V 11 bases short and J 7 bases short, with 20 bases between. CDR3 protein: CASTRGQSSEAFF. For the CDR3, the DNA is TGTGCCTCCACCCGGGGGCAGTCGAGTGAAGCTTTCTTT. The entire variable domain, with the rest obtained from reference TRBV11-1 and TRBJ1-1, is as follows: EAEVAQSPRYKITEKSQAVAFWCDPISGHATLYWYRQILGQGPELLVQFQDESVVDDSQLPKDRFSAERLKGVDSTLKIQPAELGDSAMYLCASTRGQSSEAFFGQGTRLTVV.

The gene calls are TRBV5-1 and TRBJ2-7, with TRBD2 matching 7 bases. Germline V gene sequence: CDR1 SGHRS, CDR2 YFSETQ. Trimming removed 0 bases from V and 7 bases from J; junction bases left unmatched: 7. CDR3 length: 14 residues. CDR3 sequence: CASSLAEGAGEQYF. The DNA for the CDR3 is TGCGCCAGCAGCTTGGCCGAAGGAGCGGGAGAGCAGTACTTC.

This chain joins TRBV11-1 and TRBJ2-3; TRBD2 is a possible D gene (5 bases). The CDR3 has 15 residues. V gave up 1 base and J gave up 0 bases, with 8 bases separating them. Germline CDR1 is SGHAT and CDR2 is FQDESV (reference sequence). The CDR3 region has the DNA TGTGCCAGCAGCTTAGTGCGGGTTAGCACAGATACGCAGTATTTT. Encoded protein: CASSLVRVSTDTQYF.

Within the sample, this clone is medium-sized. The CDR3 here is CASSSGFGYTF. DNA for the CDR3: TGTGCCAGCAGTTCAGGGTTTGGCTACACCTTC. The chain recombines TRBV12-3 or TRBV12-4 with TRBJ1-2, with D maybe TRBD1 (5 bases). Trimming cost V 4 bases and J 7 bases, with 7 bases left between them. The CDR3 runs to 11 residues.

The chain employs TRBV10-3 and TRBJ2-3, with TRBD1 matching 9 bases. V shed 6 bases and J 4 bases; nucleotides not matched to a gene: 8. This CDR3 region has 15 residues. Germline V gives CDR1 ENHRY, CDR2 SYGVKD. The CDR3 protein is CAIRGQGGAPDTQYF. CDR3 nucleotide sequence: TGTGCCATCAGGGGACAGGGAGGGGCCCCAGATACGCAGTATTTT.

Notes on this clone: Within the sample, other DNA sequences also encode this same CDR3. In DNA form, the CDR3 reads TGTGCCAGCTCACCCGGGACAGGTAATCAGCCCCAGCATTTT. This gives the protein CASSPGTGNQPQHF. The rearrangement uses TRBV18 and TRBJ1-5; 8 bases are a match to TRBD1. Unmatched junction bases numbered 2, after V lost 3 bases and J lost 4 bases. The germline V gene has CDR1 KGHSH and CDR2 LQKENI. This CDR3 is 14 amino acids long.

The rearrangement joins TRBV4-1 to TRBJ2-1; TRBD2 aligns across 10 bases. Per the germline V gene, CDR1 is MGHRA and CDR2 is YSYEKL. With V trimmed by 4 bases and J by 6 bases, 6 bases remained unmatched. The CDR3 spans 15 residues. The CDR3 loop reads CASSRGLAATNEQFF. CDR3 bases: TGCGCCAGCAGCCGCGGACTAGCGGCGACCAATGAGCAGTTCTTC.

The chain links TRBV9 to TRBJ2-5; TRBD2 agrees at 8 bases. Trimming at V came to 0 bases and at J to 3 bases, leaving 4 bases not matched to a gene. The germline CDR1 and CDR2 sequences are SGDLS and YYNGEE. This CDR3 spans 15 amino acids. The DNA for the CDR3 is TGTGCCAGCAGCGTAGGAACTAGCGGTAAAGAGACCCAGTACTTC. Protein: CASSVGTSGKETQYF.